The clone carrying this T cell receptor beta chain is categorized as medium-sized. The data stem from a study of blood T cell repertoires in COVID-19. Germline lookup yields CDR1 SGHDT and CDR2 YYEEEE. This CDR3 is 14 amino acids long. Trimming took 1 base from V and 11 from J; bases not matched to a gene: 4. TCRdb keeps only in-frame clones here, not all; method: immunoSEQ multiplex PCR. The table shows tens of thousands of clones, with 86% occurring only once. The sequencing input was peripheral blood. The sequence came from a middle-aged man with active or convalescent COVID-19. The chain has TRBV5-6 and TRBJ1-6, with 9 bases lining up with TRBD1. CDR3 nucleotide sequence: TGTGCCAGCAGCTTGAAGGACAGGGGCACACCCCTCCACTTT. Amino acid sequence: CASSLKDRGTPLHF.